These 20 T cell receptor beta chains were all obtained from the same sample, sequenced in a study of CD8+ T cells in alopecia areata. In each case, RNA was isolated and then reverse transcribed into cDNA as the sequencing template. The assay was immunoSEQ multiplex PCR, and TCRdb's table has in-frame clones only and misses some. The sample holds approximately 180,000 clones, more than 55% seen once. The treatment denotes: oral pan-JAK inhibitor, 5-10 mg twice daily. The sample in question was CD4+ T cells sorted from blood, obtained at week 49, from a patient treated with tofacitinib. The receptors shown here come from a human donor with alopecia areata.

V is TRBV7-6 and J is TRBJ2-3; the D is unclear. V lost 1 base and J 7 bases, leaving 9 bases between the germline ends. The CDR3 contains 13 residues. The germline gives CDR1 SGHVS, CDR2 FNYEAQ. DNA of the CDR3: TGTGCCAGCAGCTTAGACCTCGTAAATACGCAGTATTTT. Protein product: CASSLDLVNTQYF.

Notes on this clone: This same CDR3 is encoded by further DNA sequences in the sample. This rearrangement joins TRBV4-3 to TRBJ2-3, with D unclear. This CDR3 spans 13 amino acids. V dropped 1 base and J dropped 6 bases, with 8 bases sitting between them. Germline V gives CDR1 LGHNA, CDR2 YSLEER. CDR3 region: CASSQGGWDTQYF. In DNA form, the CDR3 reads TGCGCCAGCAGCCAAGGCGGATGGGATACGCAGTATTTT.

The V gene is TRBV7-2, the J gene TRBJ2-7, with TRBD2 matching 8 bases. The CDR3 covers 16 residues. Germline V lookup: CDR1 SGHTA, CDR2 FQGNSA. Unmatched junction bases numbered 21, after V lost 8 bases and J lost 9 bases. The CDR3 DNA reads TGTGCCAGCGCTCCCTACCCGGGACTAGAAGGGCCTCGGCAGTACTTC. This codes for CASAPYPGLEGPRQYF.

V usage is TRBV27 and J usage is TRBJ1-6, with unresolved D. Trimming took off 3 bases at V and 2 bases at J, with 8 bases between the two ends. Germline assignment: CDR1 MNHEY and CDR2 SMNVEV (reference sequence). The CDR3 loop spans 15 amino acids. The chain's CDR3 is CASSFAGTYNSPLHF. Here the CDR3 DNA reads TGTGCCAGCAGTTTTGCAGGAACCTATAATTCACCCCTCCACTTT.

The V call is TRBV4-3, the J call TRBJ1-4; possibly TRBD1 for D (5 bases). CDR3 length: 15 residues. Germline V gives CDR1 LGHNA, CDR2 YSLEER. Trimming left V 4 bases short and J 3 bases short, with 12 bases between. CDR3: CASSPDPGPNEKLFF. CDR3 nucleotides: TGCGCCAGCAGCCCCGACCCGGGACCTAATGAAAAACTGTTTTTT.

The chain joins TRBV29-1 to TRBJ2-5; D tentatively reads TRBD1 or TRBD2 (5 bases each). Trimming pared 4 bases from V and 3 bases from J, leaving 21 bases between. This CDR3 contains 16 residues. CDR1 SQVTM and CDR2 ANQGSEA come from the germline V gene. The CDR3 DNA sequence: TGCAGCGTTGTGGGGTCGGGGCGCCAGCTGAAAGAGACCCAGTACTTC. Its translation: CSVVGSGRQLKETQYF.

The chain recombines TRBV4-3 with TRBJ1-1; D is unclear. The CDR3 sequence is 15 residues long. Per the germline V gene, CDR1 is LGHNA and CDR2 is YSLEER. With 1 base removed from V and 0 bases from J, the gap between germline ends came to 9 bases. The CDR3 DNA reads as TGCGCCAGCAGCCAAGCGGCACAGCTGAACACTGAAGCTTTCTTT. This encodes CASSQAAQLNTEAFF.

This clone turned up a few times. V and J are TRBV14 and TRBJ2-2; D is unresolved. In germline, CDR1 is SGHDN, CDR2 FVKESK. Trimming stripped 6 bases from V and 5 bases from J, with 13 bases between. CDR3 length: 14 residues. CDR3 bases: TGTGCCAGCAGTCGGGCCGTGGGGACCGGGGAGCTGTTTTTT. Its protein product is CASSRAVGTGELFF.

The rearrangement joins TRBV5-1 to TRBJ2-1; possibly TRBD1 for D (6 bases). Per germline, CDR1 SGHRS and CDR2 YFSETQ. This CDR3 has 13 residues. V lost 4 bases to trimming and J lost 5 bases, with 10 bases between them. In nucleotides, the CDR3 is TGCGCCAGCAGCGAGGACAGAGACAATGAGCAGTTCTTC. This gives the protein CASSEDRDNEQFF.

This rearrangement joins TRBV7-9 to TRBJ1-4; D uncertain. Germline lookup yields CDR1 SEHNR and CDR2 FQNEAQ (reference sequence). Trimming took 5 bases from V and 4 from J, leaving 14 bases between them. The length of the CDR3 is 15 residues. In DNA, the CDR3 is TGTGCCAGCAGCCTAGTCTTGAGGCTTAATGAAAAACTGTTTTTT. Protein product: CASSLVLRLNEKLFF.

V and J are TRBV27 and TRBJ1-6; D may be TRBD1 (5 bases). The CDR3 length is 16 residues. V lost 6 bases to trimming and J lost 9 bases, with 21 bases between them. From germline, CDR1 is MNHEY and CDR2 SMNVEV (reference sequence). The CDR3 region is CASSSRAAGGGSPLHF. The CDR3 DNA sequence: TGTGCCAGCAGCTCTCGGGCTGCCGGGGGGGGTTCACCCCTCCACTTT.

The CDR3 is CASSQEFAYGYTF. The CDR3 DNA sequence: TGCGCCAGCAGCCAAGAATTCGCCTATGGCTACACCTTC. This chain uses TRBV4-3 with TRBJ1-2; D gene unclear. The V gene lost 0 bases and the J gene lost 4 bases, with 6 bases spanning the gap. The CDR3 extends over 13 amino acids. The germline V gene encodes CDR1 LGHNA and CDR2 YSLEER.

The chain carries TRBV29-1 and TRBJ2-3; the D gene is possibly TRBD1 (5 bases). Trimming removed 4 bases from V and 1 base from J, with 12 bases in between. The CDR3 contains 14 residues. Germline V gives CDR1 SQVTM, CDR2 ANQGSEA. The CDR3 sequence: CSVAGQIGTDTQYF. Here the CDR3 DNA reads TGCAGCGTTGCAGGACAAATCGGCACAGATACGCAGTATTTT.

The rearrangement links TRBV15 to TRBJ2-6; no definite D call. CDR3 length: 15 residues. The V gene's germline CDR1 is LNHNV and CDR2 YYDKDF (reference sequence). Trimming pared 1 base from V and 2 bases from J, leaving 6 bases between. The CDR3 protein is CATSRVGAGANVLTF. The CDR3 DNA reads as TGTGCCACCAGCAGAGTTGGTGCTGGGGCCAACGTCCTGACTTTC.

The chain uses TRBV30 and TRBJ1-6; D gene ambiguous. The CDR3 consists of 11 residues. In germline, CDR1 is GTSNPN, CDR2 SVGIG (reference sequence). V was pared by 5 bases and J by 15 bases, with 14 bases between. The CDR3 sequence: CAWGLPGDLHF. The CDR3 region has the DNA TGTGCCTGGGGTCTACCTGGGGACCTCCACTTT. The variable domain in full, completed from reference TRBV30 and TRBJ1-6, reads SQTIHQWPATLVQPVGSPLSLECTVEGTSNPNLYWYRQAAGRGLQLLFYSVGIGQISSEVPQNLSASRPQDRQFILSSKKLLLSDSGFYLCAWGLPGDLHFGNGTRLTVT.

The gene calls are TRBV30 and TRBJ1-2; TRBD1 aligns across 10 bases. V dropped 3 bases and J dropped 4; count of bases not matched to a gene: 5. CDR3 size: 14 residues. Germline CDR1 and CDR2: GTSNPN and SVGIG (reference sequence). In DNA form, the CDR3 reads TGTGCCTGGAGGGACAGGGGGTTCTTCTATGGCTACACCTTC. Translation gives CAWRDRGFFYGYTF. The entire variable domain, with the rest obtained from reference TRBV30 and TRBJ1-2, is as follows: SQTIHQWPATLVQPVGSPLSLECTVEGTSNPNLYWYRQAAGRGLQLLFYSVGIGQISSEVPQNLSASRPQDRQFILSSKKLLLSDSGFYLCAWRDRGFFYGYTFGSGTRLTVV.

This clone is a singleton in its sample. The chain joins TRBV14 to TRBJ2-7, with D maybe TRBD1 (6 bases). CDR3 length equals 13 residues. Between the trimmed V and J ends, which lost 6 bases and 3 bases, there was a span of 12 bases. Germline V lookup: CDR1 SGHDN, CDR2 FVKESK. The CDR3 reads CASRGTSSYEQYF. The CDR3 nucleotides are TGTGCCAGCAGAGGGACAAGTAGCTACGAGCAGTACTTC.

The gene calls are TRBV2 and TRBJ2-2; no reliable D call. The V end lost 6 bases, the J end lost 7 bases, and 12 bases lay between the germline ends. This CDR3 is 13 amino acids long. The germline V gene encodes CDR1 SNHLY and CDR2 FYNNEI. CDR3 region: CASSQLPGGELFF. DNA for the CDR3: TGTGCCAGCAGCCAGCTTCCAGGCGGGGAGCTGTTTTTT. Variable domain in full (rest from reference TRBV2 and TRBJ2-2): EPEVTQTPSHQVTQMGQEVILRCVPISNHLYFYWYRQILGQKVEFLVSFYNNEISEKSEIFDDQFSVERPDGSNFTLKIRSTKLEDSAMYFCASSQLPGGELFFGEGSRLTVL.

For the CDR3, the DNA is TGTGCCAGCAGGGCCACAGGAGGTACCGGGGAGCTGTTTTTT. Protein: CASRATGGTGELFF. V and J are TRBV2 and TRBJ2-2, with D perhaps assigned TRBD1 or TRBD2 (5 bases each). V was shortened by 6 bases and J by 5 bases, with 13 bases between the two germline ends. This CDR3 comprises 14 residues. Germline CDR1 SNHLY, CDR2 FYNNEI.

The rearrangement links TRBV29-1 to TRBJ1-5; tentatively, D is TRBD1 (5 bases). Germline lookup yields CDR1 SQVTM and CDR2 ANQGSEA. CDR3 size: 14 residues. V shed 5 bases and J shed 0 bases, with 11 bases lying between them. DNA for the CDR3: TGCAGCGTTCTGGACACTTATAGCAATCAGCCCCAGCATTTT. Residues: CSVLDTYSNQPQHF.